The rows below give T cell receptor beta chains drawn from one sample of a study of T cell repertoires in cytomegalovirus infection. The antigens these receptors bind are not known. From the reads, TCRdb called clonotypes with MiXCR, one entry per CDR3 protein. The data show approximately 1,000,000 distinct CDR3 sequences, around 31% seen once. Sequencing was performed on cultured CD8+ T cells from PBMCs, taken from culture after CMV antigen stimulation. The receptors come from a human donor in good health (CMV status not recorded). Some clones in this sample may be carry-over from other donors' samples. Each CDR3 is given without its conserved first and last residue.

v_call: TRBV10-1; cdr3_aa: ASSDSRSTDTQY
v_call: TRBV5-5; cdr3_aa: ASSPVGTDFLRDTEAF
v_call: TRBV27; cdr3_aa: ASSSGDRDYEQY
v_call: TRBV19; cdr3_aa: ATTDVGDSYEQY
v_call: TRBV7-2; cdr3_aa: ASSLHGGGAEETQY
v_call: TRBV7-4; cdr3_aa: ASSPTPVTENSNQPQH
v_call: TRBV5-6; cdr3_aa: ASSFRFGKNSPLH
v_call: TRBV7-6; cdr3_aa: ASSLTAGGLYNEQF
v_call: TRBV12-5; cdr3_aa: ASTRSSGQY
v_call: TRBV7-9; cdr3_aa: ASSPRGGQGGYGYT
v_call: TRBV29-1; cdr3_aa: SVIQGNTEAF
v_call: TRBV11-2; cdr3_aa: ASSLERGIEGIQY
v_call: TRBV20-1; cdr3_aa: SARVAGSYEQY
v_call: TRBV5-1; cdr3_aa: ASSPWTGSNQPQH
v_call: TRBV27; cdr3_aa: ASCSRAGSYEQY
v_call: TRBV11-2; cdr3_aa: ASSLDHAIQETQY
v_call: TRBV12-3/TRBV12-4; cdr3_aa: ASRYSGLAGWEQF
v_call: TRBV6-5; cdr3_aa: ASSYFSPNRGVNTEAF